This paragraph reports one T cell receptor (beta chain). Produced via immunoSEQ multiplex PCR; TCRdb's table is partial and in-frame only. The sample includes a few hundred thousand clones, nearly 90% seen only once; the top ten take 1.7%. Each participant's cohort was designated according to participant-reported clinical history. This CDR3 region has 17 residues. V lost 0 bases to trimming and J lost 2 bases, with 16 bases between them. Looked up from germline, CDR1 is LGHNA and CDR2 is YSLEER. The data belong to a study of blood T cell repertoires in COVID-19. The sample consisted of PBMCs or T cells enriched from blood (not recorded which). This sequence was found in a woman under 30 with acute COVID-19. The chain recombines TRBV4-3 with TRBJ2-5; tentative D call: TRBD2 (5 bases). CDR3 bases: TGCGCCAGCAGCCAAGATTTGTCGGGGAGAGGGCAAGAGACCCAGTACTTC. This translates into CASSQDLSGRGQETQYF.